Listed here are 18 T cell receptor beta chains from one sample, sequenced in a study of cytomegalovirus exposure and HLA in healthy donors. A multiplex PCR was run with 60 Vbeta primers and 13 Jbeta primers. Measured with immunoSEQ multiplex PCR; TCRdb has only the in-frame clones, and not every one. The listing records roughly 57,000 clones. The specimen sequenced was PBMCs. Receptors originate from a woman in her 30s in good health and CMV-seropositive.

The V and J genes are TRBV29-1 and TRBJ2-1; D is perhaps TRBD2 (5 bases). Germline V CDR1 and CDR2: SQVTM, ANQGSEA. Between the trimmed V and J ends, which lost 2 bases and 3 bases, there was a span of 5 bases. The CDR3 is made up of 12 amino acids. CDR3 sequence (DNA): TGCAGCGTTGAACGGGACTACAATGAGCAGTTCTTC. Translated: CSVERDYNEQFF.

CDR3 amino acids: CASSGGTTGTYGYTF. The CDR3 nucleotides are TGTGCCAGCAGCGGGGGGACGACAGGGACCTATGGCTACACCTTC. The rearrangement links TRBV13 to TRBJ1-2; 7 bases are shared with TRBD1. Germline V lookup: CDR1 PRHDT, CDR2 FYEKMQ (reference sequence). The J segment lost 4 bases and the V segment lost 5 bases, leaving 10 bases of the junction unmatched. The CDR3 has 15 residues.

The rearrangement uses TRBV29-1 and TRBJ2-1; 7 nucleotides match TRBD2. V shed 1 base and J 5 bases; nucleotides not matched to a gene: 20. CDR1 is SQVTM and CDR2 is ANQGSEA in the germline V gene. The CDR3 runs 19 residues. CDR3 residues: CSVEVVEGRAKAGDNEQFF. CDR3 DNA sequence: TGCAGCGTTGAAGTGGTAGAGGGCAGGGCAAAGGCGGGAGACAATGAGCAGTTCTTC.

V is TRBV19 and J is TRBJ1-1; TRBD1 matches at 10 bases. V shed 5 bases and J 4 bases; nucleotides not matched to a gene: 4. CDR1 is LNHDA and CDR2 is SQIVND in the germline V gene (reference sequence). CDR3 length: 14 amino acids. The CDR3 DNA reads as TGTGCCAGTAGTGGGGACAGGGGCCGCACTGAAGCTTTCTTT. This gives the protein CASSGDRGRTEAFF.

The chain recombines TRBV18 with TRBJ1-4; 7 nucleotides align to TRBD1. The CDR3 runs 16 residues. CDR1 is KGHSH and CDR2 is LQKENI in the germline V gene. The trim removed 0 bases at V and 6 bases at J, leaving 7 bases unmatched. DNA for the CDR3: TGTGCCAGCTCACCACCGATAAGGGGGCCTGATGAAAAACTGTTTTTT. This gives the protein CASSPPIRGPDEKLFF.

The chain combines TRBV6-1 with TRBJ2-7, with 11 bases that match TRBD2. V was clipped by 0 bases and J by 4 bases; unmatched bases: 2. The CDR3 has 15 residues. Per the germline V gene, CDR1 is MNHNS and CDR2 is SASEGT. CDR3 sequence reads: CASSEASGGAYEQYF. The CDR3 DNA sequence: TGTGCCAGCAGTGAAGCTAGCGGGGGGGCTTACGAGCAGTACTTC.

The chain carries TRBV11-3 and TRBJ2-5; D perhaps matches TRBD2 (6 bases). The CDR3 length is 17 residues. Germline V gene data show CDR1 as SGHNT and CDR2 as YENEEA. Trimming stripped 5 bases from V and 5 bases from J, with 24 bases between. CDR3 nucleotides: TGTGCCAGCAGCCACAAAGGGACTGGATCTTTAGTGGAGACCCAGTACTTC. Residues: CASSHKGTGSLVETQYF.

The chain's CDR3 is CASSALFGGAYNEQFF. The CDR3 region has the DNA TGTGCCAGCAGCGCCCTATTTGGGGGGGCATACAATGAGCAGTTCTTC. This chain uses TRBV2 with TRBJ2-1, with a weak D call TRBD2 (7 bases). Germline loops: CDR1 SNHLY, CDR2 FYNNEI. The CDR3 spans 16 residues. The V and J ends lost 6 bases and 4 bases respectively, with 19 bases between them.

The rearrangement links TRBV19 to TRBJ2-6; the D gene is possibly TRBD1 (5 bases). CDR1 and CDR2 (germline): LNHDA, SQIVND (reference sequence). V gave up 6 bases and J gave up 3 bases, with 6 bases separating them. This CDR3 is built from 13 residues. The DNA for the CDR3 is TGTGCCAGTAGGGGGCTTGGGGCCAACGTCCTGACTTTC. It translates to CASRGLGANVLTF.

The chain carries TRBV18 and TRBJ2-1; 8 bases are shared with TRBD1. The CDR3 is 16 amino acids. CDR1 is KGHSH, CDR2 LQKENI, per germline. Trimming at V came to 3 bases and at J to 1 base, leaving 5 bases not matched to a gene. The CDR3 spells CASSPQGAYSYNEQFF. The CDR3 bases are TGTGCCAGCTCACCCCAGGGGGCGTATTCCTACAATGAGCAGTTCTTC.

The chain couples TRBV6-1 to TRBJ2-2; 8 positions match TRBD2. The V segment lost 2 bases and the J segment 4 bases; nucleotides outside the gene matches: 3. This CDR3 is built from 15 residues. Germline lookup yields CDR1 MNHNS and CDR2 SASEGT. This chain's CDR3 is CASSEFAGGTGELFF. The DNA of the CDR3 is TGTGCCAGCAGTGAATTCGCGGGGGGCACCGGGGAGCTGTTTTTT.

The rearrangement uses TRBV7-9 and TRBJ2-3, with a weak D call TRBD2 (5 bases). The CDR3 has 15 residues. Trimming took 0 bases from V and 0 from J, leaving 7 bases between them. Per the germline V gene, CDR1 is SEHNR and CDR2 is FQNEAQ (reference sequence). The CDR3 reads CASSLAEDSTDTQYF. In DNA form, the CDR3 reads TGTGCCAGCAGCTTAGCGGAGGATAGCACAGATACGCAGTATTTT.

The chain couples TRBV6-5 to TRBJ2-3; 7 bases match TRBD1. Germline CDR1 and CDR2: MNHEY and SVGAGI. V shed 4 bases, J shed 2 bases, and the junction held 9 bases outside the gene matches. The CDR3 has 16 residues. The chain's CDR3 is CASSLLTGTVTDTQYF. The CDR3 bases are TGTGCCAGCAGTTTGCTTACCGGGACAGTCACAGATACGCAGTATTTT.

The CDR3 region has the DNA TGTGCCAGCAGCGTAGGGGCGGGACTAGCGGGAGAAGAGACCCAGTACTTC. Its protein product is CASSVGAGLAGEETQYF. This chain joins TRBV9 and TRBJ2-5, with TRBD2 identical over 14 bases. This CDR3 has 17 residues. The V and J ends lost 0 bases and 3 bases, in that order; junction bases with no gene match: 4. Germline loops: CDR1 SGDLS, CDR2 YYNGEE.

This sequence joins TRBV5-6 and TRBJ1-1, with 9 bases identical to TRBD1. CDR1 is SGHDT, CDR2 YYEEEE, per germline. The CDR3 extends over 15 amino acids. J lost 10 bases, V lost 3 bases, and 13 bases had no gene match. CDR3 nucleotides: TGTGCCAGCAGCTGGAAAACAGGGGGCGCAGTATCAGCTTTCTTT. It codes for CASSWKTGGAVSAFF.

CDR3 sequence (DNA): TGTGCCAGCAGCGTAGAAGAGGACAGGGGGCAAGGCTACACCTTC. This gives the protein CASSVEEDRGQGYTF. V is TRBV9 and J is TRBJ1-2; TRBD1 matches at 11 bases. V shed 0 bases and J 8 bases; nucleotides not matched to a gene: 6. CDR3 length: 15 amino acids. Per germline, CDR1 SGDLS and CDR2 YYNGEE.

This sequence joins TRBV5-1 and TRBJ2-7; no definite D call. The V end lost 0 bases, the J end lost 2 bases, and 6 bases lay between the germline ends. The germline gives CDR1 SGHRS, CDR2 YFSETQ. CDR3 length: 13 amino acids. CDR3 in amino acids: CASSLAAAYEQYF. For the CDR3, the DNA is TGCGCCAGCAGCTTGGCCGCAGCCTACGAGCAGTACTTC. Using reference TRBV5-1 and TRBJ2-7 for the parts outside the CDR3, the full variable domain is KAGVTQTPRYLIKTRGQQVTLSCSPISGHRSVSWYQQTPGQGLQFLFEYFSETQRNKGNFPGRFSGRQFSNSRSEMNVSTLELGDSALYLCASSLAAAYEQYFGPGTRLTVT.

The V and J genes are TRBV29-1 and TRBJ2-3, with TRBD2 as a possible D gene (6 bases). Germline V gives CDR1 SQVTM, CDR2 ANQGSEA. The CDR3 runs 16 residues. Trimming left V 0 bases short and J 0 bases short, with 13 bases between. The CDR3 bases are TGCAGCGTTGAAGATTGGGGTCGGGGGAGCACAGATACGCAGTATTTT. Encoded protein: CSVEDWGRGSTDTQYF.